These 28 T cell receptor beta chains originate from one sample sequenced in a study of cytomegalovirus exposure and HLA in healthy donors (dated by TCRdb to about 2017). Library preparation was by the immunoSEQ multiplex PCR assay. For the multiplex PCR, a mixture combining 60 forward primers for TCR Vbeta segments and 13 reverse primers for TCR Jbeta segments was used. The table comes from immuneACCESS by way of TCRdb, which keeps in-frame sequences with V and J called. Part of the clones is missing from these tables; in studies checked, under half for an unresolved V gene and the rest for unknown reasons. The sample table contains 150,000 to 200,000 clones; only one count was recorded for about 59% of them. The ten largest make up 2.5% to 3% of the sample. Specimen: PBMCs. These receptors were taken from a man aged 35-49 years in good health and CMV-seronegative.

CDR3 in amino acids: CASTEGLAGNEQFF. The DNA of the CDR3 is TGTGCCAGCACTGAGGGACTAGCGGGTAATGAGCAGTTCTTC. This chain connects TRBV6-5 to TRBJ2-1, with 12 bases identical to TRBD2. The CDR3 is 14 residues long. Per germline, CDR1 MNHEY and CDR2 SVGAGI. Losses at the gene ends were 7 bases for V and 7 bases for J; bases not matched to a gene: 5.

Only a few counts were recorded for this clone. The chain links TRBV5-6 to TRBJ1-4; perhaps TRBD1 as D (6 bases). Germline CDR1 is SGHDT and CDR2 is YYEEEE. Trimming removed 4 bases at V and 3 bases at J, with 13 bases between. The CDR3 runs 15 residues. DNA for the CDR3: TGTGCCAGCAGCCTCAGGACAGTTGCTAATGAAAAACTGTTTTTT. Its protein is CASSLRTVANEKLFF.

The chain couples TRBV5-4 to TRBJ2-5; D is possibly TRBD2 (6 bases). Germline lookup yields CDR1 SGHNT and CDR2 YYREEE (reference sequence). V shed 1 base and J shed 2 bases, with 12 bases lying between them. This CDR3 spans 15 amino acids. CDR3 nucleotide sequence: TGTGCCAGCAGCTTGTCGCTAGCGAGGCAAGAGACCCAGTACTTC. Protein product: CASSLSLARQETQYF.

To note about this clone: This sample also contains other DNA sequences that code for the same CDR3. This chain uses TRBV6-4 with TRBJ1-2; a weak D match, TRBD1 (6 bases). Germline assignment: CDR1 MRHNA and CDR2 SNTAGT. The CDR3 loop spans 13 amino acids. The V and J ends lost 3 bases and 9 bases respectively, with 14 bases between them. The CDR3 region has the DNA TGTGCCAGCAGTGAGGGGCAGGGGCGGCGCTACACCTTC. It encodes CASSEGQGRRYTF.

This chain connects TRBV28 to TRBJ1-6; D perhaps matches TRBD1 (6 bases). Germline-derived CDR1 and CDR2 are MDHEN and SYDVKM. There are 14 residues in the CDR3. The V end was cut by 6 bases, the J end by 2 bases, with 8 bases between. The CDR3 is CASSRGAYNSPLHF. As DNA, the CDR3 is TGTGCCAGCAGCAGGGGCGCCTATAATTCACCCCTCCACTTT.

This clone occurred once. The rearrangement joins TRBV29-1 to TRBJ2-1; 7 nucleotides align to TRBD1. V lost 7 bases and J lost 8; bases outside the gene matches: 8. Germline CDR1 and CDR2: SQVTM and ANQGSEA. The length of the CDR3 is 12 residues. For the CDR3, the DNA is TGCAGCGCCGACCCAGGGGGTGATGAGCAGTTCTTC. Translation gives CSADPGGDEQFF.

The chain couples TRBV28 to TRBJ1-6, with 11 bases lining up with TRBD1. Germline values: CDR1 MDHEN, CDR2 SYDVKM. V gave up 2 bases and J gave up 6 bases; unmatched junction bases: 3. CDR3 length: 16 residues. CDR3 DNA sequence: TGTGCCAGCAGTTTACTTGGACAGGGGGCTAATTCACCCCTCCACTTT. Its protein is CASSLLGQGANSPLHF.

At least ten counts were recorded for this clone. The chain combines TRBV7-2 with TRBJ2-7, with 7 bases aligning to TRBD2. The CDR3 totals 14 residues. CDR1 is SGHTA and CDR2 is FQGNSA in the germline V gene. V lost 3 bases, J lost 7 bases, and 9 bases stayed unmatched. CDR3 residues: CASSFGGGPREQYF. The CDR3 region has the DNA TGTGCCAGCAGCTTCGGGGGAGGGCCGAGAGAGCAGTACTTC.

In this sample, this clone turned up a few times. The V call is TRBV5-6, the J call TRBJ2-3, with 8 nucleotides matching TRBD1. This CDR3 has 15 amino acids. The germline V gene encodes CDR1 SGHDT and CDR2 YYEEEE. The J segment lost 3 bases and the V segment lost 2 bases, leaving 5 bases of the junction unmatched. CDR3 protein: CASSLLTGETDTQYF. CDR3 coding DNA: TGTGCCAGCAGCTTATTGACAGGGGAGACAGATACGCAGTATTTT.

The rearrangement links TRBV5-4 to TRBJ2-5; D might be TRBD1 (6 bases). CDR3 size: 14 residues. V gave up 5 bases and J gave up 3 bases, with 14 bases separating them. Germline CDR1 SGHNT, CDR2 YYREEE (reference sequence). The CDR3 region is CASRRDNAKETQYF. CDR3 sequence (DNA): TGTGCCAGCAGAAGGGACAACGCTAAAGAGACCCAGTACTTC. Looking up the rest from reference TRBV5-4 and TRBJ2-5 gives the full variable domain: ETGVTQSPTHLIKTRGQQVTLRCSSQSGHNTVSWYQQALGQGPQFIFQYYREEENGRGNFPPRFSGLQFPNYSSELNVNALELDDSALYLCASRRDNAKETQYFGPGTRLLVL.

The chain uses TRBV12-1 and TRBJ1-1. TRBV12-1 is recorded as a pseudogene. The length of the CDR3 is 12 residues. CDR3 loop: CASTSGYSEAFF. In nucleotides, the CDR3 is TGTGCCAGCACCTCTGGTTACTCTGAAGCTTTCTTT.

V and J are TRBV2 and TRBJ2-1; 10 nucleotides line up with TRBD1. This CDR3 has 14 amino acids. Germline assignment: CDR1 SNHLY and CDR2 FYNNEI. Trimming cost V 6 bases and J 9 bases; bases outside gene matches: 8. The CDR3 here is CASRGTGAGGEQFF. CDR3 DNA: TGTGCCAGCAGAGGGACAGGGGCTGGAGGTGAGCAGTTCTTC.

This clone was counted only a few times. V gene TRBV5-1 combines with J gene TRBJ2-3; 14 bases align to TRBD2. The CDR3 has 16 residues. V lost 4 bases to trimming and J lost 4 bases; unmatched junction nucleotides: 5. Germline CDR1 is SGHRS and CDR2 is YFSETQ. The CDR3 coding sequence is TGCGCCAGCAGCACGGGACTAGCGGGAGTGGCAGATACGCAGTATTTT. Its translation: CASSTGLAGVADTQYF.

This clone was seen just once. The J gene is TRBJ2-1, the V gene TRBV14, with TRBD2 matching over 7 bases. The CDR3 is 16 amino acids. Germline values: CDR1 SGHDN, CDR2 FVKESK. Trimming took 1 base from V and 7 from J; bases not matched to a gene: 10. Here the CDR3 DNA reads TGTGCCAGCAGCCAAGGAATGGGAGGGCCTTGGAATGAGCAGTTCTTC. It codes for CASSQGMGGPWNEQFF.

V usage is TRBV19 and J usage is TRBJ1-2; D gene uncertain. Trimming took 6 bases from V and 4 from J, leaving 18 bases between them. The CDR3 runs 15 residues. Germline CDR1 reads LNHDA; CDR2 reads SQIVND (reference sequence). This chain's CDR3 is CASSFGRGLSYGYTF. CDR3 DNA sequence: TGTGCCAGTAGCTTCGGGCGCGGGTTATCCTATGGCTACACCTTC.

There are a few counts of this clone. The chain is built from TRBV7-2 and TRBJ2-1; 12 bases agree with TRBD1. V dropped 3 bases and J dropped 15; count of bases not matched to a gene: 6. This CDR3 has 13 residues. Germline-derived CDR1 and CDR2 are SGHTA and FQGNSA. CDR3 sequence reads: CASSFTGTGGSFF. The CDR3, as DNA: TGTGCCAGCAGCTTTACCGGGACAGGGGGCTCGTTCTTC.

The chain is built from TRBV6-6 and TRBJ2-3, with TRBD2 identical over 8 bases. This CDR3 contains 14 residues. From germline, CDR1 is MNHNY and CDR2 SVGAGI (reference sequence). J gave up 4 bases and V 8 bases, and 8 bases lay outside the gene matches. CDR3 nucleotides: TGTGCCAGCCAAAGCGGGAGCCATGCAGATACGCAGTATTTT. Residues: CASQSGSHADTQYF.

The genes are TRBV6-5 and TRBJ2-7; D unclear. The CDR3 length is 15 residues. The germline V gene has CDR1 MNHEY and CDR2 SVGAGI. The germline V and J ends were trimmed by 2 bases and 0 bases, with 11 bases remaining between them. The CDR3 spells CASSYGRPSSYEQYF. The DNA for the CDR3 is TGTGCCAGCAGTTACGGCAGGCCCAGCTCCTACGAGCAGTACTTC.

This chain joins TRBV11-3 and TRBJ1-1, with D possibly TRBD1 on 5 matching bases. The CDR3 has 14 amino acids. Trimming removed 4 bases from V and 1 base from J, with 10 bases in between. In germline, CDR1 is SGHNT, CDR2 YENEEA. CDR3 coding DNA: TGTGCCAGCAGCTCCCCTCAGGGGAACACTGAAGCTTTCTTT. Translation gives CASSSPQGNTEAFF.

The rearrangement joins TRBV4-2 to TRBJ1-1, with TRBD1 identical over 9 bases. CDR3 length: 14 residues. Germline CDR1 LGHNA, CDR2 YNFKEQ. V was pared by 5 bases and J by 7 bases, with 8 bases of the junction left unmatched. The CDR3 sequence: CASSKNRGLDEAFF. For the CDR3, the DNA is TGTGCCAGCAGCAAGAACAGGGGGCTCGATGAAGCTTTCTTT.

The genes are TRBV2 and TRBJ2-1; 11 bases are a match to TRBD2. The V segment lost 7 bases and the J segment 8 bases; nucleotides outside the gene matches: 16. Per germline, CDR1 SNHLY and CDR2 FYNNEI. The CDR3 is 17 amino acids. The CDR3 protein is CASTQRPVAGGIDEQFF. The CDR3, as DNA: TGTGCCAGCACCCAGCGGCCCGTAGCGGGGGGGATCGATGAGCAGTTCTTC. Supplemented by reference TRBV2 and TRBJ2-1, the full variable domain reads EPEVTQTPSHQVTQMGQEVILRCVPISNHLYFYWYRQILGQKVEFLVSFYNNEISEKSEIFDDQFSVERPDGSNFTLKIRSTKLEDSAMYFCASTQRPVAGGIDEQFFGPGTRLTVL.

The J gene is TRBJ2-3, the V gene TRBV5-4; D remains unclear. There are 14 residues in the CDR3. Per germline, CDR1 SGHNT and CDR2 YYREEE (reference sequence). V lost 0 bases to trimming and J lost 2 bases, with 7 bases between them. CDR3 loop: CASSLAGYTDTQYF. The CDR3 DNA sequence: TGTGCCAGCAGCTTGGCCGGTTACACAGATACGCAGTATTTT.

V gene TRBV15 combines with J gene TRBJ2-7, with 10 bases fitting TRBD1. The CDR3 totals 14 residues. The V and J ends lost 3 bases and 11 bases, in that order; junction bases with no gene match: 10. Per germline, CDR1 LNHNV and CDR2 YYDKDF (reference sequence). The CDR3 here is CATSRGPGTGEKYF. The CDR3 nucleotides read TGTGCCACCAGCAGGGGTCCCGGGACAGGGGAAAAGTACTTC.

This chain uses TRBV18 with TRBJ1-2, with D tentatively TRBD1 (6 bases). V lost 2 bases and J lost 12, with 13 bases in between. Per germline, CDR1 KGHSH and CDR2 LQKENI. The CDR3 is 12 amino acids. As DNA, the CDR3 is TGTGCCAGCTCACCAGGGGACACGGGCAACACCTTC. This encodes CASSPGDTGNTF. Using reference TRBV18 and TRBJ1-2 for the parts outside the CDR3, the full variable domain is NAGVMQNPRHLVRRRGQEARLRCSPMKGHSHVYWYRQLPEEGLKFMVYLQKENIIDESGMPKERFSAEFPKEGPSILRIQQVVRGDSAAYFCASSPGDTGNTFGSGTRLTVV.

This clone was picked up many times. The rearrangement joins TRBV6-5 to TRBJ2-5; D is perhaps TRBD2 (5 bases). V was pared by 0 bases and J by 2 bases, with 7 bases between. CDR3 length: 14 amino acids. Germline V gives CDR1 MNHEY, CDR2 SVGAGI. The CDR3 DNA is TGTGCCAGCAGTTACTCGACGGGACAAGAGACCCAGTACTTC. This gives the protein CASSYSTGQETQYF.

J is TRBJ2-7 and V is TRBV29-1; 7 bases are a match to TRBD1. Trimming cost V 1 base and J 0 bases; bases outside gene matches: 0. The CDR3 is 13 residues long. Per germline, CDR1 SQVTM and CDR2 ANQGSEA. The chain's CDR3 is CSVEGDSSYEQYF. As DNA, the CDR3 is TGCAGCGTTGAAGGGGACAGCTCCTACGAGCAGTACTTC.

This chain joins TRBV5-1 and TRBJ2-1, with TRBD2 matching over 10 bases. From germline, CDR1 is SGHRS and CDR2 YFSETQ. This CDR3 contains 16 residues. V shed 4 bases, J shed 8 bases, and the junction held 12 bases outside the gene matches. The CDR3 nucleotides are TGCGCCAGCAGCCTAGAAGCGGGGGGGCCTGGCGATGAGCAGTTCTTC. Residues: CASSLEAGGPGDEQFF.

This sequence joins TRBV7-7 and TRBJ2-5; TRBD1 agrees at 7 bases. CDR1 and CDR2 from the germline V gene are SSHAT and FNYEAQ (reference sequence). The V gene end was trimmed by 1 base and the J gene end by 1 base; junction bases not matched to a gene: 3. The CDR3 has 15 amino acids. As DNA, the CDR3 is TGTGCCAGCAGCTTAGGACAGGGAGTCCAAGAGACCCAGTACTTC. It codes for CASSLGQGVQETQYF.